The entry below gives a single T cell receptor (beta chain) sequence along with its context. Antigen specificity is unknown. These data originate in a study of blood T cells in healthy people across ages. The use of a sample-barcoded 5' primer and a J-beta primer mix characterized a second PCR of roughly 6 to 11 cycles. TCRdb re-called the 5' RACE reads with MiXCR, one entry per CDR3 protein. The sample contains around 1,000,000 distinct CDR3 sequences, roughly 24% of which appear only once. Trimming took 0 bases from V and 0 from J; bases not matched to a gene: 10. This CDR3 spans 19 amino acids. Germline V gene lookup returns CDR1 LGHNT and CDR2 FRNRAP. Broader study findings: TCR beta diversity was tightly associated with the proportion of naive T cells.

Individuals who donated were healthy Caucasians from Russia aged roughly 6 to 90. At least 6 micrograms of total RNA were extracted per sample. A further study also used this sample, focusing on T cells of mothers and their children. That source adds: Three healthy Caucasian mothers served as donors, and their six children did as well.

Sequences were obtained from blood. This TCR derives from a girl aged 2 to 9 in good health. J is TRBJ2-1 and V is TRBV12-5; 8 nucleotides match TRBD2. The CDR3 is CASGLVATGGSSSYNEQFF. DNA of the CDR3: TGTGCTAGTGGTTTGGTAGCGACGGGAGGGTCCAGCTCCTACAATGAGCAGTTCTTC.